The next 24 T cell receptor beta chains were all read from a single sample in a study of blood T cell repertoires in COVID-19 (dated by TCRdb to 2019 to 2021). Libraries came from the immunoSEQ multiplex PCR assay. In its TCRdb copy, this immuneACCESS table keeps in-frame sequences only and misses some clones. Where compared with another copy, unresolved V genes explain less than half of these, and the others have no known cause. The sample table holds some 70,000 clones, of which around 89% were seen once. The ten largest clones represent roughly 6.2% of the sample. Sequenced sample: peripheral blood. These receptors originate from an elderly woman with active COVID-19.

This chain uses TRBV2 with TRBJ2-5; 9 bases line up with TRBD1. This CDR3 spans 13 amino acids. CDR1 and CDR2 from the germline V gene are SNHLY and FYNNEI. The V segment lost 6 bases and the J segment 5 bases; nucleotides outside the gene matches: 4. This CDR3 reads CASRQGASETQYF. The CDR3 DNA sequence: TGTGCCAGCAGACAGGGGGCAAGCGAGACCCAGTACTTC.

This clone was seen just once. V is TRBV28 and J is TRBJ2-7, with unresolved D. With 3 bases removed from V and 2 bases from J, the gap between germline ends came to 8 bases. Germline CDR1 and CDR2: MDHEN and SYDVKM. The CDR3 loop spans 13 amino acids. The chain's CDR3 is CASSLAPTYEQYF. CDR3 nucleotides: TGTGCCAGCAGTTTGGCCCCGACCTACGAGCAGTACTTC.

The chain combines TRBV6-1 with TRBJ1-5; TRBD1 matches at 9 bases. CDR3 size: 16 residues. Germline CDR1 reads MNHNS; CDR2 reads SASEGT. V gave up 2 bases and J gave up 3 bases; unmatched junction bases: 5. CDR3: CASSERNRGLNQPQHF. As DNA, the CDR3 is TGTGCCAGCAGTGAAAGGAACAGGGGGCTCAATCAGCCCCAGCATTTT.

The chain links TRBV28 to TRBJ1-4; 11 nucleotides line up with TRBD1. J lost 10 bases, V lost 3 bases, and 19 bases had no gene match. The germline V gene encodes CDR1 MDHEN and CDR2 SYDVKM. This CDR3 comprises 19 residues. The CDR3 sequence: CASSFPLGGGTGGAGKLFF. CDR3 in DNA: TGTGCCAGCAGTTTTCCCCTGGGAGGAGGGACAGGGGGAGCAGGAAAACTGTTTTTT. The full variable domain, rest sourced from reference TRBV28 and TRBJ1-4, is DVKVTQSSRYLVKRTGEKVFLECVQDMDHENMFWYRQDPGLGLRLIYFSYDVKMKEKGDIPEGYSVSREKKERFSLILESASTNQTSMYLCASSFPLGGGTGGAGKLFFGSGTQLSVL.

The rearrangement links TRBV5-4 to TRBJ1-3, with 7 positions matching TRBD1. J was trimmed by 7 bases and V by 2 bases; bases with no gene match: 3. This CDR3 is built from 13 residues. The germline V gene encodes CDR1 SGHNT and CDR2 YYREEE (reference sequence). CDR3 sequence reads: CASSFQGVNTIYF. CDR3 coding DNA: TGTGCCAGCAGCTTTCAGGGGGTGAACACCATATATTTT.

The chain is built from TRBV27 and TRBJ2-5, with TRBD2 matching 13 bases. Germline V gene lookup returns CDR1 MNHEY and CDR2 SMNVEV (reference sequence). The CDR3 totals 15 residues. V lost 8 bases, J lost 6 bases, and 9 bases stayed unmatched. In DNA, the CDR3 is TGTGCCAGCTTCGACGGGACTAGCGGGAAACAGACCCAGTACTTC. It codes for CASFDGTSGKQTQYF.

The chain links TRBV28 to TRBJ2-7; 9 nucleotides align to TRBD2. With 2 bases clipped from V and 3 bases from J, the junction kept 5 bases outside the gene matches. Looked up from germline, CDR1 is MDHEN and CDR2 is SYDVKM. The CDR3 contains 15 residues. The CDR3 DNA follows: TGTGCCAGCAGTTTAATGGCGGGAGGGTACTACGAGCAGTACTTC. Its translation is CASSLMAGGYYEQYF.

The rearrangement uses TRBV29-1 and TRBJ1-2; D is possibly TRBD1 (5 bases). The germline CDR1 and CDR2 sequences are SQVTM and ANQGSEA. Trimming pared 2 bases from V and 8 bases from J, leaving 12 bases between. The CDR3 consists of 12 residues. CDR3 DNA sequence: TGCAGCGTTGAACGTCAAGGGGAAGGCTACACCTTC. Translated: CSVERQGEGYTF.

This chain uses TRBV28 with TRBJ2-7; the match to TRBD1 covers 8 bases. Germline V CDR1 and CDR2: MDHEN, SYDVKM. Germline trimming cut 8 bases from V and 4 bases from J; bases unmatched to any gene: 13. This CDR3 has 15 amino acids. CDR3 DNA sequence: TGTGCCAGCCATTCCCCGACAGGGGCCCAATACGAGCAGTACTTC. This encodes CASHSPTGAQYEQYF.

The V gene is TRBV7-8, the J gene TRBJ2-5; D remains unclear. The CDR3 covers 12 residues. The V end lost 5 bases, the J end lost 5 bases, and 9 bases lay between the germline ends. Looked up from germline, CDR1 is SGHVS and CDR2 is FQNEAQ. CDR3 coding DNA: TGTGCCAGCAGCCCCTTCTCTGAGACCCAGTACTTC. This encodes CASSPFSETQYF.

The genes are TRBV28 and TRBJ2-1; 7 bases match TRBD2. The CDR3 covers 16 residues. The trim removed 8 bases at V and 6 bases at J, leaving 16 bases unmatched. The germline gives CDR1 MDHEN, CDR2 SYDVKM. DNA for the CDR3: TGTGCCAGCCTTAGCCTGTTTTCGACTAGCCGCAATGAGCAGTTCTTC. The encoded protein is CASLSLFSTSRNEQFF.

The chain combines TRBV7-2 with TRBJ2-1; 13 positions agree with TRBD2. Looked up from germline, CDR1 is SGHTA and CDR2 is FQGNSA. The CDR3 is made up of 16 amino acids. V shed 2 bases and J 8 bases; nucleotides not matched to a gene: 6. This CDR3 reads CASSLMRTSGSDEQFF. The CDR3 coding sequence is TGTGCCAGCAGCTTAATGAGGACTAGCGGGAGCGATGAGCAGTTCTTC.

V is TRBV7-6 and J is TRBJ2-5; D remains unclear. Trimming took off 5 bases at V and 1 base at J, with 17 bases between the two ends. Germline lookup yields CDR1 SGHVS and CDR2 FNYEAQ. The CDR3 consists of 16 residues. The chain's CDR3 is CASSPSLVWVQETQYF. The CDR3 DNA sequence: TGTGCCAGCAGCCCCAGCCTAGTCTGGGTCCAAGAGACCCAGTACTTC.

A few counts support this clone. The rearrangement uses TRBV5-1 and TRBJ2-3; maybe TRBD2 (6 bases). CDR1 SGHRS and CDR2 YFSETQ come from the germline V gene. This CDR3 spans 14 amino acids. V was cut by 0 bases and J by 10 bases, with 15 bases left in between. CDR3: CASSLGDFVGAQYF. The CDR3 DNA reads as TGCGCCAGCAGCTTGGGGGACTTCGTAGGGGCGCAGTATTTT.

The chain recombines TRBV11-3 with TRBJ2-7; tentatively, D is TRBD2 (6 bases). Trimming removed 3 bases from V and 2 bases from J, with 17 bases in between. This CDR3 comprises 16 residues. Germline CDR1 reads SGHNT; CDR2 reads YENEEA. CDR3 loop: CASSFGGRRGTYEQYF. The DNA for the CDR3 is TGTGCCAGCAGCTTTGGGGGACGACGGGGGACCTACGAGCAGTACTTC.

The CDR3 protein is CASSIVGSANTGELFF. The CDR3 DNA reads as TGTGCCAGTAGTATCGTGGGGAGTGCGAACACCGGGGAGCTGTTTTTT. The chain is built from TRBV19 and TRBJ2-2; D perhaps matches TRBD2 (5 bases). The V end lost 3 bases, the J end lost 0 bases, and 11 bases lay between the germline ends. Per the germline V gene, CDR1 is LNHDA and CDR2 is SQIVND (reference sequence). The CDR3 has 16 amino acids.

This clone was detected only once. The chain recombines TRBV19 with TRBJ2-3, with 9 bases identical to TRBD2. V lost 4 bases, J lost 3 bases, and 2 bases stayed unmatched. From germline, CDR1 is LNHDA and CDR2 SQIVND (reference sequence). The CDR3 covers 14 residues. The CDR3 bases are TGTGCCAGTAGTAGCGGGAGGGTAACAGATACGCAGTATTTT. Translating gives CASSSGRVTDTQYF.

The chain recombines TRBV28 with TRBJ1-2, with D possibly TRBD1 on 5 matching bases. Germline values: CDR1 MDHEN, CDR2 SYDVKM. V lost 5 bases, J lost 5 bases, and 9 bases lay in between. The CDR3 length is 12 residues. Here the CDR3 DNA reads TGTGCCAGCAGTACCCAGGGTTATGGCTACACCTTC. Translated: CASSTQGYGYTF.

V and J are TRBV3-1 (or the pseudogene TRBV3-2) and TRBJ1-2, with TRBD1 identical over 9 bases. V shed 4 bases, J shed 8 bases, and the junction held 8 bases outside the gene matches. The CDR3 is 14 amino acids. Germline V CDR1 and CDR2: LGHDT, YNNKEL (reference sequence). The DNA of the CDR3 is TGTGCCAGCAGCCCGGAGGGACAGGGAGACGGCTACACCTTC. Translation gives CASSPEGQGDGYTF.

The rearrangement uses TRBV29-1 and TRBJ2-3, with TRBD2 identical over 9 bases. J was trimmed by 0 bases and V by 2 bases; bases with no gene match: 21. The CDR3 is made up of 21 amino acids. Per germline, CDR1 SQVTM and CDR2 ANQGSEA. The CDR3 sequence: CSVERRAVGSGRLLSTDTQYF. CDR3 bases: TGCAGCGTTGAACGTAGGGCAGTGGGCAGCGGGAGGTTACTTAGCACAGATACGCAGTATTTT.

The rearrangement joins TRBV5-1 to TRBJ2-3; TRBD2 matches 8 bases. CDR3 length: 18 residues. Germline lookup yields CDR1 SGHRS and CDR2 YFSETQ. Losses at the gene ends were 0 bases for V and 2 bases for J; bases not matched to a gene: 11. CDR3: CASSLGVGGGRNTDTQYF. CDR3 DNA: TGCGCCAGCAGCTTGGGGGTCGGCGGCGGGAGGAACACAGATACGCAGTATTTT.

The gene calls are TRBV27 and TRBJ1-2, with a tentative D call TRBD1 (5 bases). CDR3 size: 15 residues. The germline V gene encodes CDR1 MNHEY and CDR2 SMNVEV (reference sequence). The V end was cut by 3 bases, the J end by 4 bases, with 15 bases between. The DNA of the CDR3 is TGTGCCAGCAGTTTGGAAGGAAGCGGGACCTATGGCTACACCTTC. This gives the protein CASSLEGSGTYGYTF.

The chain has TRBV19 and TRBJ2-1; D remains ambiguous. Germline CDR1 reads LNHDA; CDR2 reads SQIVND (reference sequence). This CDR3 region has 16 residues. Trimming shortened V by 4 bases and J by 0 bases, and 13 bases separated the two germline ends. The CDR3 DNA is TGTGCCAGTAGTAGAATCGACATGAGCTCCTACAATGAGCAGTTCTTC. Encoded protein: CASSRIDMSSYNEQFF.

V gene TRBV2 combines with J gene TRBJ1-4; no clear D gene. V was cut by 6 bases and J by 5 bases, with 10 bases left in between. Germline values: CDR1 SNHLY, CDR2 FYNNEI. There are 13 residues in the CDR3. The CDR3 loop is CASRDGRNEKLFF. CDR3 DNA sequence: TGTGCCAGCAGGGACGGGAGGAATGAAAAACTGTTTTTT.